This T cell receptor beta chain appears in the sequencing data of a study of cytomegalovirus exposure and HLA in healthy donors. Findings and limits, study-wide: Many donors shared some public TCRs, even though most TCR sequences were rare. Cytomegalovirus-associated TCR beta chains were listed, numbering over 150. It was found in a later analysis that first-cohort TCR clusters tended to co-occur in the 90 to 150 validation repertoires.

Germline CDR1 LNHDA, CDR2 SQIVND (reference sequence). The CDR3 length is 13 residues. V lost 11 bases and J lost 4, with 15 bases in between. This table comes from immunoSEQ multiplex PCR, and its TCRdb copy is limited to in-frame clones, with some not included. The sample shows tens of thousands of clones, approximately 96% of them seen only once. On this clone: Antigen unknown.

The sequenced sample consisted of PBMCs. This receptor was taken from a man younger than 30 in good health and CMV-seronegative. The chain combines TRBV19 with TRBJ1-5; possible D gene TRBD1, 5 bases. In DNA, the CDR3 is TGTGCCGGGGGGACTGTCATGAATCAGCCCCAGCATTTT. Its protein product is CAGGTVMNQPQHF.